The 16 T cell receptor beta chains below all came from one sample that was sequenced in a study of T cell changes during pregnancy in multiple sclerosis. TCRdb's copy holds only in-frame clones and misses some; the assay was immunoSEQ multiplex PCR. The data show 70,000 to 80,000 clones, about 88% seen once. The source was peripheral blood, collected before pregnancy. The receptors stem from a female donor with multiple sclerosis, enrolled in a pregnancy study.

V and J are TRBV11-2 and TRBJ2-7; D unclear. This CDR3 spans 15 amino acids. Germline CDR1 is SGHAT and CDR2 is FQNNGV. V lost 5 bases and J lost 3, with 17 bases in between. The CDR3 nucleotides read TGTGCCAGCAGCCCAGACCGGAGTAGTGGCTACGAGCAGTACTTC. It encodes CASSPDRSSGYEQYF.

This chain links TRBV5-4 with TRBJ2-2, with 9 bases matching TRBD1. The V segment lost 7 bases and the J segment 3 bases; nucleotides outside the gene matches: 7. The length of the CDR3 is 15 residues. Per germline, CDR1 SGHNT and CDR2 YYREEE (reference sequence). CDR3 sequence: CASGGDRAYTGELFF. CDR3 DNA: TGTGCCAGCGGTGGGGACAGGGCCTACACCGGGGAGCTGTTTTTT.

The V gene is TRBV7-9, the J gene TRBJ1-4, with D possibly matching TRBD1 (5 bases). The germline V gene has CDR1 SEHNR and CDR2 FQNEAQ (reference sequence). This CDR3 region has 15 residues. Trimming removed 5 bases at V and 4 bases at J, with 14 bases between. In DNA form, the CDR3 reads TGTGCCAGCAGCCCCGACAGTATATTTAATGAAAAACTGTTTTTT. It codes for CASSPDSIFNEKLFF.

This chain connects TRBV4-1 to TRBJ2-1, with 12 bases matching TRBD2. Looked up from germline, CDR1 is MGHRA and CDR2 is YSYEKL. This CDR3 comprises 19 residues. V was clipped by 0 bases and J by 0 bases; unmatched bases: 6. The CDR3 loop reads CASSQDGTSGSSSYNEQFF. The DNA for the CDR3 is TGCGCCAGCAGCCAAGATGGGACTAGCGGGTCTAGCTCCTACAATGAGCAGTTCTTC.

CDR3 coding DNA: TGTGCCAGCAGCGCAGCAGGGGGTCCCTACAATGAGCAGTTCTTC. Protein sequence: CASSAAGGPYNEQFF. The rearrangement joins TRBV5-6 to TRBJ2-1; 7 positions match TRBD1. The trim removed 4 bases at V and 2 bases at J, leaving 6 bases unmatched. Germline lookup yields CDR1 SGHDT and CDR2 YYEEEE. The CDR3 is 15 residues long.

CDR3 residues: CAISDRVTSGSSSTDTQYF. For the CDR3, the DNA is TGTGCCATCAGTGATAGGGTGACTAGCGGGTCATCTAGCACAGATACGCAGTATTTT. The chain carries TRBV10-3 and TRBJ2-3; TRBD2 agrees at 10 bases. This CDR3 is 19 amino acids long. The V and J ends lost 3 bases and 0 bases, in that order; junction bases with no gene match: 12. From germline, CDR1 is ENHRY and CDR2 SYGVKD.

The chain employs TRBV6-5 and TRBJ1-2; 8 bases agree with TRBD1. CDR1 and CDR2 from the germline V gene are MNHEY and SVGAGI. The CDR3 consists of 15 residues. V was pared by 0 bases and J by 7 bases, with 7 bases of the junction left unmatched. The CDR3 is CASSYSRDRGGGYTF. The CDR3, as DNA: TGTGCCAGCAGTTACTCACGAGACAGGGGCGGTGGCTACACCTTC.

The chain joins TRBV14 to TRBJ2-7, with TRBD1 as a possible D gene (5 bases). This CDR3 has 17 residues. V was trimmed by 2 bases and J by 0 bases, leaving 17 bases between them. Germline CDR1 is SGHDN and CDR2 is FVKESK. CDR3 sequence reads: CASSQFSLGVGSYEQYF. CDR3 DNA: TGTGCCAGCAGCCAATTTAGTTTAGGGGTCGGCTCCTACGAGCAGTACTTC.

The chain employs TRBV18 and TRBJ2-3; TRBD1 matches at 7 bases. This CDR3 spans 17 amino acids. V shed 1 base and J 4 bases; nucleotides not matched to a gene: 11. Germline-derived CDR1 and CDR2 are KGHSH and LQKENI. The CDR3 region has the DNA TGTGCCAGCTCACCACGAGGACAGGTTGCCTCTTCAGATACGCAGTATTTT. It yields the protein CASSPRGQVASSDTQYF.

This rearrangement joins TRBV11-1 to TRBJ2-7; possible D gene TRBD2, 6 bases. The CDR3 has 15 residues. Trimming stripped 1 base from V and 3 bases from J, with 13 bases between. Germline CDR1 is SGHAT and CDR2 is FQDESV (reference sequence). In DNA, the CDR3 is TGTGCCAGCAGCTTAGGAGGGGTCGGGAGCTACGAGCAGTACTTC. Protein product: CASSLGGVGSYEQYF.

V and J are TRBV27 and TRBJ2-1, with 11 bases lining up with TRBD1. CDR3 length: 15 amino acids. V shed 6 bases and J 10 bases; nucleotides not matched to a gene: 11. The germline gives CDR1 MNHEY, CDR2 SMNVEV (reference sequence). The CDR3 DNA is TGTGCCAGCAGATTCCCGGGACAGGGGGGCATAGAGCAGTTCTTC. Amino acid sequence: CASRFPGQGGIEQFF.

V gene TRBV5-4 combines with J gene TRBJ1-2; no clear D. This CDR3 is 15 amino acids long. Germline V gene data show CDR1 as SGHNT and CDR2 as YYREEE (reference sequence). Trimming left V 2 bases short and J 1 base short, with 12 bases between. CDR3 in DNA: TGTGCCAGCAGCTTTTCGTCTCTAAATAACTATGGCTACACCTTC. It yields the protein CASSFSSLNNYGYTF.

V gene TRBV4-1 combines with J gene TRBJ1-4, with 7 bases matching TRBD1. With 6 bases clipped from V and 8 bases from J, the junction kept 12 bases outside the gene matches. The CDR3 contains 15 residues. The germline V gene encodes CDR1 MGHRA and CDR2 YSYEKL. CDR3 loop: CASRIGGSSEEKLFF. As DNA, the CDR3 is TGCGCCAGCAGGATAGGGGGCAGCTCGGAAGAAAAACTGTTTTTT.

The J gene is TRBJ2-2, the V gene TRBV11-1, with a possible D match to TRBD1 (6 bases). Trimming shortened V by 0 bases and J by 5 bases, and 7 bases separated the two germline ends. Germline CDR1 is SGHAT and CDR2 is FQDESV (reference sequence). The CDR3 totals 14 residues. In DNA form, the CDR3 reads TGTGCCAGCAGCTTAGCGGGGGCGACCGGGGAGCTGTTTTTT. This gives the protein CASSLAGATGELFF.

The CDR3, as DNA: TGTGCCAGCAGTCCCACCGGGACTAGCGGACATTGGGGAGCCAAAAACATTCAGTACTTC. Its protein product is CASSPTGTSGHWGAKNIQYF. This sequence joins TRBV27 and TRBJ2-4; 11 nucleotides match TRBD2. Germline CDR1 and CDR2: MNHEY and SMNVEV (reference sequence). Trimming cost V 5 bases and J 0 bases; bases outside gene matches: 15. The CDR3 totals 20 residues.

The table lists this clone with many counts. The J gene is TRBJ2-7, the V gene TRBV6-1; weak D call: TRBD2 (7 bases). There are 16 residues in the CDR3. V lost 2 bases and J lost 2, with 16 bases in between. Per the germline V gene, CDR1 is MNHNS and CDR2 is SASEGT. CDR3 DNA sequence: TGTGCCAGCAGTGAAACCGGGGGAGGGGGGGCCTACGAGCAGTACTTC. It codes for CASSETGGGGAYEQYF.